The 12 T cell receptor beta chains reported below all come from one sample, sequenced in a study of shared clonotypes between healthy human individuals. CD45RO-negative CD8 cells positively selected for CCR7 made up the naive population, which excluded terminally differentiated effector memory CD45RA+ cells. Some clones are missing from TCRdb's copy, which holds only in-frame ones; the method was immunoSEQ multiplex PCR. The sample includes about 580,000 clones, roughly 98% seen only once; the top ten take less than 0.35%. The sequenced sample consisted of naive CD8+ T cells sorted from blood. The receptors originated from a man aged 25 to 45 in good health.

The V gene is TRBV9, the J gene TRBJ2-2, with D uncertain. Germline loops: CDR1 SGDLS, CDR2 YYNGEE. The germline V and J ends were trimmed by 1 base and 7 bases, with 14 bases remaining between them. The CDR3 spans 15 residues. The CDR3 protein is CASSVFGASDGELFF. CDR3 DNA sequence: TGTGCCAGCAGCGTATTCGGCGCTTCAGACGGGGAGCTGTTTTTT. The entire variable domain, with the rest obtained from reference TRBV9 and TRBJ2-2, is as follows: DSGVTQTPKHLITATGQRVTLRCSPRSGDLSVYWYQQSLDQGLQFLIQYYNGEERAKGNILERFSAQQFPDLHSELNLSSLELGDSALYFCASSVFGASDGELFFGEGSRLTVL.

The chain couples TRBV5-1 to TRBJ2-1, with 7 positions matching TRBD1. V gave up 2 bases and J gave up 4 bases; unmatched junction bases: 6. Per the germline V gene, CDR1 is SGHRS and CDR2 is YFSETQ. The CDR3 covers 15 residues. The CDR3: CASSFSDRRYNEQFF. The DNA for the CDR3 is TGCGCCAGCAGCTTTTCGGACAGGCGATACAATGAGCAGTTCTTC.

The rearrangement joins TRBV13 to TRBJ2-1; 9 bases map to TRBD1. The CDR3 consists of 15 residues. After removal of 5 bases from V and 5 bases from J, the junction contained 7 bases not matched to a gene. Germline CDR1 and CDR2: PRHDT and FYEKMQ (reference sequence). CDR3: CASSAGTGIDNEQFF. The CDR3 nucleotides are TGTGCCAGCAGCGCGGGGACAGGGATAGACAATGAGCAGTTCTTC.

This chain links TRBV15 with TRBJ2-7, with 9 bases identical to TRBD2. The V gene's germline CDR1 is LNHNV and CDR2 YYDKDF (reference sequence). The CDR3 loop spans 15 amino acids. V shed 0 bases and J 3 bases; nucleotides not matched to a gene: 3. The CDR3 region is CATSRDRREGYEQYF. CDR3 coding DNA: TGTGCCACCAGCAGAGATCGGCGGGAGGGCTACGAGCAGTACTTC.

As DNA, the CDR3 is TGTGCCAGCAGCACGACCGGGCCGGGCAATCAGCCCCAGCATTTT. Amino acid sequence: CASSTTGPGNQPQHF. The chain employs TRBV7-9 and TRBJ1-5; D uncertain. The germline V gene has CDR1 SEHNR and CDR2 FQNEAQ (reference sequence). Trimming removed 5 bases from V and 2 bases from J, with 13 bases in between. The CDR3 consists of 15 residues. Complete variable domain (other parts from reference TRBV7-9 and TRBJ1-5): DTGVSQNPRHKITKRGQNVTFRCDPISEHNRLYWYRQTLGQGPEFLTYFQNEAQLEKSRLLSDRFSAERPKGSFSTLEIQRTEQGDSAMYLCASSTTGPGNQPQHFGDGTRLSIL.

This rearrangement joins TRBV15 to TRBJ2-1; 11 positions agree with TRBD2. Germline trimming cut 8 bases from V and 7 bases from J; bases unmatched to any gene: 7. Germline lookup yields CDR1 LNHNV and CDR2 YYDKDF (reference sequence). The CDR3 totals 14 residues. CDR3 sequence (DNA): TGTGCCACCGCTATAGCGGGAGGGGGAAATGAGCAGTTCTTC. This codes for CATAIAGGGNEQFF.

The chain joins TRBV18 to TRBJ1-2; tentatively, D is TRBD1 (5 bases). Germline CDR1 and CDR2: KGHSH and LQKENI. The V end was cut by 6 bases, the J end by 4 bases, with 18 bases between. This CDR3 comprises 15 residues. The CDR3 protein is CASSAEDGAIYGYTF. The CDR3 region has the DNA TGTGCCAGCTCGGCCGAGGACGGGGCCATCTATGGCTACACCTTC.

This chain joins TRBV27 and TRBJ2-1; TRBD1 is a possible D gene (5 bases). CDR1 is MNHEY and CDR2 is SMNVEV in the germline V gene (reference sequence). V lost 6 bases and J lost 4, with 13 bases in between. The CDR3 is made up of 14 amino acids. CDR3 amino acids: CASSLDSQYNEQFF. CDR3 nucleotides: TGTGCCAGCAGCCTTGACAGCCAATACAATGAGCAGTTCTTC.

The rearrangement joins TRBV10-1 to TRBJ2-6; no clear D. The length of the CDR3 is 14 residues. V was cut by 11 bases and J by 1 base, with 12 bases left in between. Germline V gene sequence: CDR1 WNHNN, CDR2 SYGVQD (reference sequence). CDR3 sequence reads: CASLLCSGANVLTF. Written as DNA, the CDR3 is TGCGCCTCCCTTCTTTGTTCTGGGGCCAACGTCCTGACTTTC.

The V gene is TRBV5-6, the J gene TRBJ2-5, with 8 bases identical to TRBD1. Germline V lookup: CDR1 SGHDT, CDR2 YYEEEE. The CDR3 has 17 residues. Unmatched junction bases numbered 14, after V lost 4 bases and J lost 3 bases. CDR3 bases: TGTGCCAGCAGCCCCATTCAGGGGGCTTTGTGGGAAGAGACCCAGTACTTC. It encodes CASSPIQGALWEETQYF.

The chain carries TRBV6-5 and TRBJ1-2, with TRBD1 matching 8 bases. The germline V gene has CDR1 MNHEY and CDR2 SVGAGI. The CDR3 has 15 amino acids. The J segment lost 8 bases and the V segment lost 2 bases, leaving 10 bases of the junction unmatched. In DNA form, the CDR3 reads TGTGCCAGCAGTTACAAGGACAGGGCGTTTGACGGCTACACCTTC. It encodes CASSYKDRAFDGYTF.

J is TRBJ1-1 and V is TRBV20-1, with D unclear. Trimming left V 6 bases short and J 12 bases short, with 14 bases between. Germline V lookup: CDR1 DFQATT, CDR2 SNEGSKA (reference sequence). The CDR3 is 10 residues long. The CDR3 loop is CSARSVLSFF. For the CDR3, the DNA is TGCAGTGCCCGCTCCGTGTTGTCTTTCTTT.